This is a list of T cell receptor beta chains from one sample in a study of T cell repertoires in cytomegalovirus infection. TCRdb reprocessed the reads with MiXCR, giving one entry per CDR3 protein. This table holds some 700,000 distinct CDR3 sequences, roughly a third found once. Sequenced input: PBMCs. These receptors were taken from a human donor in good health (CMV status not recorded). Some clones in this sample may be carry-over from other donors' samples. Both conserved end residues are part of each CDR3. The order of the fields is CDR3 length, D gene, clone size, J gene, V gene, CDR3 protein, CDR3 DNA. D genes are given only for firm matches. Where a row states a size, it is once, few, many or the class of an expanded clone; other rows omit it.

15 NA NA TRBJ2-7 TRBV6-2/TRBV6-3 CASSSDALTSYEQYF TGTGCCAGCAGTTCTGACGCCCTAACTTCCTACGAGCAGTACTTC
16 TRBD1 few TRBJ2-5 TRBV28 CASSLFRQGLQETQYF TGTGCCAGCAGTTTGTTCCGACAGGGGTTACAAGAGACCCAGTACTTC
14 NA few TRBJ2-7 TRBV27 CASSYGLVSHEQYF TGTGCCAGCAGCTATGGGTTGGTGTCGCACGAGCAGTACTTC
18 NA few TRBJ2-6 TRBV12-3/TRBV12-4 CASSPGDGFYSGANVLTF TGTGCCAGCAGTCCGGGGGACGGTTTTTACTCTGGGGCCAACGTCCTGACTTTC
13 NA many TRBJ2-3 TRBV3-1 CASSFSGTDTQYF TGTGCCAGCAGCTTTTCGGGCACAGATACGCAGTATTTT
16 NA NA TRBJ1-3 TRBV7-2 CSSSLSTGRTVNTTYF TGTTCCAGCAGCTTAAGCACCGGGAGAACTGTAAACACCACATATTTT
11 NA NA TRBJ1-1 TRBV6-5 CASTSFTEAFF TGTGCCAGCACTAGTTTCACTGAAGCTTTCTTT
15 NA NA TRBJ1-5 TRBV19 CASTETGPSNQPQHF TGTGCCAGTACCGAAACGGGGCCGAGCAATCAGCCCCAGCATTTT
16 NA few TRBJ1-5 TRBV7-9 CASSLALQGRGQPQHF TGTGCCAGCAGCTTAGCCTTGCAGGGGAGGGGACAGCCCCAGCATTTT
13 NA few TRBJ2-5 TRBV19 CASSIVGWETQYF TGTGCCAGTAGTATCGTAGGGTGGGAGACCCAGTACTTC
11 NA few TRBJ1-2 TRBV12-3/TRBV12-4 CASSSDRGYTF TGTGCCAGCAGTTCCGACAGGGGCTACACCTTC
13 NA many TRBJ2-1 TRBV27 CASSVTPFNEQFF TGTGCCAGCAGTGTAACCCCTTTCAATGAGCAGTTCTTC
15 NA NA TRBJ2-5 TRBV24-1 CATSDLKGRSETQYF TGTGCCACCAGTGATTTGAAAGGGCGTTCAGAGACCCAGTACTTC
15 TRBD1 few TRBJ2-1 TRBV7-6 CASSPRDRERDEQFF TGTGCCAGCAGCCCGCGGGACAGGGAGAGGGATGAGCAGTTCTTC
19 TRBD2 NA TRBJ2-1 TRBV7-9 CASSLRPTSGVGVYNEQFF TGTGCCAGCAGCTTAAGACCAACTAGCGGGGTGGGGGTTTACAATGAGCAGTTCTTC
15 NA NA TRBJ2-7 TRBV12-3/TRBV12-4 CASSLGEDFRFEQYF TGTGCCAGCAGTTTAGGGGAAGACTTCAGGTTCGAGCAGTACTTC
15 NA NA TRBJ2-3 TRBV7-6 CASSLSLRDGDTQYF TGTGCCAGCAGCTTATCTTTGAGGGATGGAGATACGCAGTATTTT
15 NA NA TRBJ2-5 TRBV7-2 CASSLGSGADETQYF TGTGCCAGCAGCTTAGGCTCGGGGGCAGACGAGACCCAGTACTTC
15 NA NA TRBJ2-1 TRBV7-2 CASSFASESYNEQFF TGTGCCAGCAGCTTCGCTAGCGAGTCCTACAATGAGCAGTTCTTC
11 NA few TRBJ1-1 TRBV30 CAWSTGTEAFF TGTGCCTGGAGCACGGGCACTGAAGCTTTCTTT
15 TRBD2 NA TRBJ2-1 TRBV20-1 CSARDTAGDKPRQFF TGCAGTGCTAGAGATACGGCGGGAGATAAGCCCAGGCAGTTCTTC
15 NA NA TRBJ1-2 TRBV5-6 CASSPPRQGNYGYTF TGTGCCAGCAGCCCTCCTCGCCAGGGTAACTATGGCTACACCTTC
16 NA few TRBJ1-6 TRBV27 CASSFGREGHNSPLHF TGTGCCAGCAGTTTTGGAAGGGAAGGGCATAATTCACCCCTCCACTTT
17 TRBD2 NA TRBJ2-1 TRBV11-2 CASSLEPTSGRLNEQFF TGTGCCAGCAGCTTGGAACCGACTAGCGGGAGGTTGAATGAGCAGTTCTTC
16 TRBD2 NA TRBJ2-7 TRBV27 CASSLLSSGRAYEQYF TGTGCCAGCAGTTTACTATCTAGCGGGAGGGCCTACGAGCAGTACTTC
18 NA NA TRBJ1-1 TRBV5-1 CASSGGTSRIGTNTEAFF TGCGCCAGCAGCGGAGGGACATCCAGGATCGGTACGAACACTGAAGCTTTCTTT
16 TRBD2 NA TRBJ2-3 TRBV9 CASSPRTSAGTDTQYF TGTGCCAGCAGCCCCCGGACTAGCGCCGGCACAGATACGCAGTATTTT
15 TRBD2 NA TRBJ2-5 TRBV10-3 CAISQLAGGTETQYF TGTGCCATCAGTCAACTAGCGGGAGGTACAGAGACCCAGTACTTC
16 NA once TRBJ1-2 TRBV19 CASSIWTTMGGYGYTF TGTGCCAGTAGTATCTGGACAACCATGGGAGGCTATGGCTACACCTTC